The clone carrying this TCR beta chain turned up a few times. Its cognate antigen is unknown. At one end, the junction sequence differs from germline, possibly due to a read error. The sample originates from a study of cytomegalovirus exposure and HLA in healthy donors. Across the whole study: A preliminary data release comprised roughly 80 million unique TCRs obtained from HLA-typed donors.

Germline V CDR1 and CDR2: SGHTA, FQGNSA. This CDR3 spans 13 amino acids. Study-level points and caveats: More clonal expansion characterized HLA-associated TCR beta chains than equally common others in a later analysis. The majority of TCR sequences were rare, yet some public TCRs appeared in many donors. Follow-up analysis later connected one missense variant in DCLRE1C with trimming of TCR beta V- and J-genes.

The PCR contained 60 Vbeta and 13 Jbeta primers. TCRdb's copy holds only in-frame clones and misses some; the assay was immunoSEQ multiplex PCR. This sample yields some 200,000 clones, of which almost 70% are seen a single time; 2% to 3% belongs to the top ten. The specimen sequenced was PBMCs. The V gene is TRBV7-2, the J gene TRBJ2-3; tentatively, D is TRBD2 (5 bases). This receptor was obtained from a man in his forties or fifties in good health and CMV-seropositive. The DNA of the CDR3 is TGTGCCAGCAGCTTAGTGTACTCAAGCGGCACCGATTTT. This translates into CASSLVYSSGTDF.